The entry that follows covers one TCR beta chain sequence. The antigen is not known. This record comes from a study of cytomegalovirus exposure and HLA in healthy donors. The PCR used 60 Vbeta and 13 Jbeta primers. Sequencing used immunoSEQ multiplex PCR; TCRdb keeps in-frame clones, though not all of them. The table includes roughly 180,000 clones, 60% to 85% detected once. Findings and caveats of the study: The study listed roughly 150 cytomegalovirus-associated TCR beta chains.

CDR1 SGHRS and CDR2 YFSETQ come from the germline V gene. CDR3 length: 14 amino acids. The V end was cut by 1 base, the J end by 4 bases, with 12 bases between. This TCR was sampled from a man younger than 35 in good health and CMV-seronegative. The chain carries TRBV5-1 and TRBJ2-7; D possibly corresponds to TRBD1 (6 bases). The sequenced sample consisted of PBMCs. The chain's CDR3 is CASSLNRANYEQYF. CDR3 in DNA: TGCGCCAGCAGCTTGAACAGGGCGAATTACGAGCAGTACTTC.